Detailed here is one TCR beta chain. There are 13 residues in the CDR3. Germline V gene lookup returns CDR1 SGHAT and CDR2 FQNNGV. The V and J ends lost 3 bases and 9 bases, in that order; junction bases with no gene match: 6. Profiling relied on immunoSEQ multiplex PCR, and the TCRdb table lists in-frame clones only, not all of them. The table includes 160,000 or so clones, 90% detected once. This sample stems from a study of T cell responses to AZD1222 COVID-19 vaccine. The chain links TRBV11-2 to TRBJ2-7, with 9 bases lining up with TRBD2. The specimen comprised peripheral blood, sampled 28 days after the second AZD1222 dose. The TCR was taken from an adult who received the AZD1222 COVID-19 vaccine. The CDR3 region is CASSFAGGRVQYF. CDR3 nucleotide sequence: TGTGCCAGCAGCTTCGCGGGAGGGCGAGTGCAGTACTTC.